This TCR beta chain stems from a study of beta chain features in type 1 diabetes. This clone has a handful of counts. Its antigen is as yet unknown. The CDR3 length is 14 residues. Germline CDR1 is SGDLS and CDR2 is YYNGEE. V lost 3 bases and J 8 bases, leaving 14 bases between the germline ends. Expressed TCRB transcripts were sequenced because the entire RNA isolate underwent reverse transcription. The data were produced by immunoSEQ multiplex PCR, yet TCRdb's version contains in-frame clones alone and is incomplete. The sample has 100,000 to 150,000 clones, roughly 10% seen once. Findings and caveats of the study: For patients, the naive, central memory and Treg TCRB repertoires appeared more alike than for healthy donors. When VDJ junctions were examined, type 1 diabetes patients showed fewer insertions and more deletions. Type 1 diabetes patients had TCRB CDR3s that were shorter (moderately but significantly so) in all four CD4+ subsets.

The sequenced sample consisted of central memory CD4+ T cells from blood. The V call is TRBV9, the J call TRBJ1-4, with D perhaps matching TRBD1 (6 bases). The source is a man in his thirties or forties with type 1 diabetes. The CDR3 sequence: CASSATGGGEKLFF. CDR3 coding DNA: TGTGCCAGCAGCGCCACTGGTGGGGGCGAAAAACTGTTTTTT.